These T cell receptor beta chains were read from a single sample in a study of PD-1 blockade in classical Hodgkin lymphoma. Libraries were prepared by immunoSEQ multiplex PCR; TCRdb keeps only in-frame clonotypes and omits some of them. The sample yields approximately 79,000 clones, around 90% seen once. The sample in question was peripheral blood mononuclear cells (PBMCs), obtained before the second cycle of nivolumab. The receptors were sampled from a human donor with classical Hodgkin lymphoma. Each CDR3 is given with its conserved first and last residue. A D gene is named only where the DNA matches it firmly. Size values are once, few and many counts, or a class for expanded clones, and some rows have none.

CDR3 protein	CDR3 DNA	V gene	J gene	clone size	D gene
CASTEGLAHTGELFF	TGTGCCAGCACCGAAGGGCTAGCCCACACCGGGGAGCTGTTTTTT	TRBV9	TRBJ2-2	-	-
CASSEPGSYEQYF	TGTGCCAGCAGCGAGCCGGGTTCCTACGAGCAGTACTTC	TRBV11-1	TRBJ2-7	-	-
CASSAQGGEPQHF	TGTGCCAGCAGCGCCCAGGGGGGTGAGCCCCAGCATTTT	TRBV7-3	TRBJ1-5	-	TRBD1
CAWSVGRSSGDEQFF	TGTGCCTGGAGTGTTGGGAGGTCGAGTGGGGATGAGCAGTTCTTC	TRBV30	TRBJ2-1	-	-
CAWTGSYGYTF	TGTGCCTGGACCGGAAGTTATGGCTACACCTTC	TRBV30	TRBJ1-2	-	-
CASSLIVKGLGAKNIQYF	TGTGCCAGCAGCTTAATTGTCAAGGGACTCGGGGCCAAAAACATTCAGTACTTC	TRBV5-4	TRBJ2-4	-	-
CASSPGPNNEQFF	TGTGCCAGCAGTCCCGGGCCTAACAATGAGCAGTTCTTC	TRBV6-1	TRBJ2-1	-	-
CATQQDPRDRDSTDTQYF	TGTGCCACCCAACAAGATCCTCGGGACAGAGATAGCACAGATACGCAGTATTTT	TRBV19	TRBJ2-3	-	TRBD1
CASSGRDRAGNTIYF	TGTGCCAGCAGTGGCCGGGACAGAGCTGGAAACACCATATATTTT	TRBV2	TRBJ1-3	-	TRBD1
CASSQKTGNTGELFF	TGTGCCAGCAGCCAAAAAACGGGGAACACCGGGGAGCTGTTTTTT	TRBV4-2	TRBJ2-2	-	-
CASSVRAGGPTDTQYF	TGTGCCAGCAGCGTGAGGGCGGGAGGGCCGACAGATACGCAGTATTTT	TRBV9	TRBJ2-3	-	TRBD2
CSAGRTYEQYF	TGCAGTGCTGGACGTACCTACGAGCAGTACTTC	TRBV20-1	TRBJ2-7	-	-
CASRRPYATNEKLFF	TGTGCATCGAGGAGACCTTATGCAACTAATGAAAAACTGTTTTTT	TRBV28	TRBJ1-4	-	-
CASSLFPSGVTDTQYF	TGTGCCAGCAGTTTATTCCCTAGCGGGGTCACAGATACGCAGTATTTT	TRBV27	TRBJ2-3	-	TRBD2
CASSITVDTEAFF	TGTGCCAGTAGTATCACGGTGGACACTGAAGCTTTCTTT	TRBV19	TRBJ1-1	-	-
CASSPPGPTGNEKLFF	TGTGCCAGCAGTCCCCCAGGCCCAACAGGGAATGAAAAACTGTTTTTT	TRBV28	TRBJ1-4	-	-
CASSWALSGSGNTIYF	TGTGCCAGTTCTTGGGCCCTTTCCGGATCTGGAAACACCATATATTTT	TRBV19	TRBJ1-3	-	-
CASSEVVFGPSSNQPQHF	TGTGCCAGCAGTGAAGTCGTCTTCGGACCCTCTAGCAATCAGCCCCAGCATTTT	TRBV2	TRBJ1-5	-	-
CARKTGSSEAFF	TGTGCCCGGAAGACGGGTTCTTCAGAAGCTTTCTTT	TRBV30	TRBJ1-1	once	-
CASRRTENTEAFF	TGTGCCAGCAGAAGGACAGAAAACACTGAAGCTTTCTTT	TRBV6-4	TRBJ1-1	-	-
CASRYRDRGYEQYF	TGTGCCAGCAGGTACCGGGACAGGGGTTACGAGCAGTACTTC	TRBV6-5	TRBJ2-7	once	TRBD1
CASSERVPSTGELFF	TGTGCCAGCAGTGAACGCGTTCCTTCCACCGGGGAGCTGTTTTTT	TRBV6-1	TRBJ2-2	few	-
CASSSGQGSNTGELFF	TGTGCCAGCAGCTCCGGACAGGGGTCGAACACCGGGGAGCTGTTTTTT	TRBV7-6	TRBJ2-2	-	TRBD1
CAISPTSGTSYEQYF	TGTGCCATCAGCCCTACTAGCGGGACCTCCTATGAGCAGTACTTC	TRBV10-3	TRBJ2-7	-	TRBD2
CASRPSWLEGTGELFF	TGTGCCAGCAGACCTTCTTGGCTAGAGGGAACCGGGGAGCTGTTTTTT	TRBV28	TRBJ2-2	-	-
CASSLVQGAFTEAFF	TGCGCCAGCAGCTTGGTCCAGGGGGCGTTCACTGAAGCTTTCTTT	TRBV5-1	TRBJ1-1	-	TRBD1
CASSYSGTGHPYEQYF	TGTGCCAGCAGTTACTCCGGGACAGGGCACCCCTACGAGCAGTACTTC	TRBV6-5	TRBJ2-7	-	TRBD1
CASRLARGGNTGELFF	TGTGCCAGCAGGCTCGCCAGGGGAGGGAACACCGGGGAGCTGTTTTTT	TRBV7-9	TRBJ2-2	-	-
CASSLRGQVSSYEQYF	TGTGCCAGCAGTTTACGCGGGCAGGTGAGCTCCTACGAGCAGTACTTC	TRBV28	TRBJ2-7	-	-
CASRIGGELFF	TGTGCCAGCCGCATTGGCGGGGAGCTGTTTTTT	TRBV25-1	TRBJ2-2	-	-
CASSQDRGLGLDTEAFF	TGTGCCAGCAGTCAGGACAGGGGGCTGGGTTTGGACACTGAAGCTTTCTTT	TRBV2	TRBJ1-1	-	TRBD1
CASIVRGTGDEKLFF	TGTGCCAGCATTGTACGGGGGACAGGGGATGAAAAACTGTTTTTT	TRBV6-1	TRBJ1-4	-	TRBD1
CASNEILSFYEQYF	TGCGCCAGCAACGAGATCCTCTCCTTCTACGAGCAGTACTTC	TRBV10-2	TRBJ2-7	-	-
CASSASAANTGELFF	TGCGCCAGCAGTGCCTCCGCGGCAAACACCGGGGAGCTGTTTTTT	TRBV10-1	TRBJ2-2	-	-
CASSSVSRQETQYF	TGTGCCAGCAGCTCAGTTAGTAGGCAAGAGACTCAGTACTTC	TRBV7-9	TRBJ2-5	-	-
CASSIRGQGWGTEAFF	TGTGCCAGTAGTATAAGGGGACAGGGATGGGGCACTGAAGCTTTCTTT	TRBV19	TRBJ1-1	-	TRBD1
CASSPRTGSYNEQFF	TGTGCCAGCAGCCCTCGGACAGGGAGCTACAATGAGCAGTTCTTC	TRBV7-3	TRBJ2-1	-	TRBD1
CASSYAGNTEAFF	TGTGCCAGCAGTTACGCAGGGAACACTGAAGCTTTCTTT	TRBV6-5	TRBJ1-1	-	-
CAWRSGVSAFF	TGTGCCTGGAGGTCCGGGGTCTCGGCTTTCTTT	TRBV30	TRBJ1-1	-	-
CSVVLTRVGETQYF	TGCAGCGTTGTTCTCACGAGAGTGGGGGAGACCCAGTACTTC	TRBV29-1	TRBJ2-5	once	-
CASSEWTGGYEQYF	TGCGCCAGCAGTGAGTGGACAGGGGGCTACGAGCAGTACTTC	TRBV10-1	TRBJ2-7	-	TRBD1
CASSGGLAGGNEQFF	TGTGCCAGCAGCGGTGGACTAGCGGGAGGTAATGAGCAGTTCTTC	TRBV9	TRBJ2-1	-	TRBD2
CASSLETGDQPQHF	TGTGCCAGCAGCTTAGAGACAGGGGACCAGCCCCAGCATTTT	TRBV11-2	TRBJ1-5	-	TRBD1
CASSISVTGELFF	TGTGCCAGTAGTATAAGTGTAACCGGGGAGCTGTTTTTT	TRBV19	TRBJ2-2	-	-
CASSPWVQGSEAFF	TGTGCCAGCAGCCCGTGGGTCCAGGGCTCTGAAGCTTTCTTT	TRBV7-7	TRBJ1-1	-	-
CASSFDPGGTYEQYF	TGTGCCAGCAGCTTCGACCCGGGCGGAACCTACGAGCAGTACTTC	TRBV7-2	TRBJ2-7	-	-
CASRGQGGGYEQYF	TGTGCCAGCAGAGGTCAGGGAGGGGGATACGAGCAGTACTTC	TRBV27	TRBJ2-7	-	-
CASGGASYEQYF	TGTGCCAGTGGCGGCGCCTCCTACGAGCAGTACTTC	TRBV27	TRBJ2-7	-	-
CASSRGLAEDTQYF	TGCGCCAGCAGCCGGGGACTAGCGGAAGATACGCAGTATTTT	TRBV4-1	TRBJ2-3	-	TRBD2
CASSLWTSDYTQYF	TGTGCCAGCAGCTTATGGACTAGCGACTATACGCAGTATTTT	TRBV7-9	TRBJ2-3	-	TRBD2
CASSESWGREGLDEQFF	TGCGCCAGCAGTGAGTCGTGGGGGCGGGAGGGCCTGGATGAGCAGTTCTTC	TRBV10-1	TRBJ2-1	-	TRBD2
CASRSTGENYGYTF	TGTGCCAGCCGCTCGACGGGGGAAAACTATGGCTACACCTTC	TRBV9	TRBJ1-2	-	-
CASSIMGEGANQPQHF	TGTGCCAGTAGTATTATGGGCGAGGGGGCCAATCAGCCCCAGCATTTT	TRBV19	TRBJ1-5	-	TRBD1
CASSLGSNTDTQYF	TGTGCCAGCAGCTTGGGATCAAACACAGATACGCAGTATTTT	TRBV5-6	TRBJ2-3	-	-
CASRREAGGTDTQYF	TGCGCCAGTAGACGCGAAGCGGGTGGCACAGATACGCAGTATTTT	TRBV5-1	TRBJ2-3	-	-
CASSVWGNSYNEQFF	TGTGCCAGCAGCGTTTGGGGGAACTCCTACAATGAGCAGTTCTTC	TRBV9	TRBJ2-1	-	-
CASSGDRTGGNEQYF	TGTGCCAGCAGTGGCGACCGGACAGGGGGCAACGAGCAGTACTTC	TRBV6-4	TRBJ2-7	-	TRBD1
CASSLVGGEDTQYF	TGCGCCAGCAGCTTGGTCGGGGGAGAAGATACGCAGTATTTT	TRBV5-1	TRBJ2-3	-	-
CASSHSNSIDGGTEAFF	TGTGCCAGCTCACACTCCAACTCTATAGACGGTGGAACTGAAGCTTTCTTT	TRBV18	TRBJ1-1	-	-